This TCR beta chain was identified during a study of vaccination and CD4 T cells after COVID-19. Study-level background: Taking of post-vaccine samples occurred a median around 67 days after dose two (range 14 to 241). Overlapping SARS-CoV-2, HCoV-NL63, HCoV-OC43 and HCoV-229E spike peptides stimulated the cells.

Sequencing of DNA taken from cultured CD4+ T cells relied on the Oncomine TCR Beta short-read assay. Using its own MiXCR run on the PCR reads, TCRdb lists one record per CDR3 protein. The table records about 15,000 distinct CDR3 sequences, under 60% of them present only once. Treatment of the sample: approximately nine-day PBMC culture with coronavirus spike peptide pools or control peptides (ViraFEST assay). This clonotype turned up a few times. The antigen remains undetermined. Study results and caveats: The authors identified 304 of 307 vaccine-specific clones in convalescent patients as spike mono-reactive. The researchers studied relatively few convalescent patients and omitted early post-infection timepoints.

CDR3 length: 16 residues. The ends were cut back, 2 bases at V and 1 base at J, with 12 bases in the middle. Germline values: CDR1 SNHLY, CDR2 FYNNEI. The rearrangement joins TRBV2 to TRBJ1-5; D is unclear. This receptor was taken from a human donor who had recovered from COVID-19. The source material was CD4+ T cells from blood, cultured in vitro, sampled before SARS-CoV-2 vaccination. The CDR3 nucleotides are TGTGCCAGCAGTGAAACCTCAGTACTAAGCAATCAGCCCCAGCATTTT. It translates to CASSETSVLSNQPQHF. Variable domain in full (rest from reference TRBV2 and TRBJ1-5): EPEVTQTPSHQVTQMGQEVILRCVPISNHLYFYWYRQILGQKVEFLVSFYNNEISEKSEIFDDQFSVERPDGSNFTLKIRSTKLEDSAMYFCASSETSVLSNQPQHFGDGTRLSIL.